Here is one T cell receptor beta chain with its context. In this sample, this clonotype turned up a few times. The target of this receptor is not known. No much larger clonotype is one base removed from it; base qualities were not supplied. This specimen comes from a study of T-cell reconstitution after alpha-beta-depleted transplantation in children listed by TCRdb under 2016. Study-level background: Using TCR repertoire profiling, the study quantitatively followed how T-cell immune reconstitution unfolded in children after TCRalphabeta/CD19-depleted allogeneic hematopoietic cell transplantation. Broader findings and caveats from the paper: Apparently early alphabetaT-cell count recovery about two months after transplant reportedly relied on only several hundred rapidly expanded clones derived from non-depleted graft cells. Over the following months the frequencies of hyperexpanded clones went down, and after one year T-cell counts and TCRbeta diversity were mostly credited to newly produced T cells. In some patients, the high TCRbeta diversity seen at day 60 was put down to recipient T cells and intrathymic progenitors that had survived conditioning.

Receptor libraries were prepared by PCR. Sequencing instrument: Illumina HiSeq 2500. To normalize quantification of the TCRbeta repertoire, the TCR libraries were built with molecular barcoding that relied on unique molecular identifiers. TCRdb applied fastp at Q25 and MiXCR to the public reads, then kept only in-frame beta chains. Each entry is one CDR3 protein sequence, shown with its most common DNA and genes. This sample lists approximately 800,000 distinct CDR3 sequences; around 17% were detected once. The top ten constitute around 4.5% of the sample. From V the trimming removes 6 bases and from J it removes 2 bases, while the gene matches leave 7 bases of the junction unaccounted for. Per the germline V gene (reference sequence), DFQATT is the CDR1 and SNEGSKA is the CDR2. The CDR3 starts with the cysteine, ends with the phenylalanine, and has 13 residues. The sequence is cut down to CDR3 DNA, 39 bases in frame from base 1.

This sample's treatment or condition label indicates: allogeneic hematopoietic cell transplantation with graft depleted of TCRalphabeta T cells and CD19 B cells. TCRalphabeta/CD19-depleted allogeneic hematopoietic cell grafts were given to the transplant recipients, all of whom were children. The TCR comes from a male patient between 5 and 17 years old who had a stem cell transplant for acute lymphoblastic leukemia, so the T cells may come from the graft donor. The chain is assembled from TRBV20-1 and TRBJ2-7; 7 central bases correspond to TRBD2. The sample consisted of PBMCs, mostly from graft donor cells, taken 360 days after TCRalphabeta/CD19-depleted stem cell transplant. CDR3 region: CSADDSGAYEQYF. The DNA reads as follows: TGCAGTGCGGATGACAGCGGGGCCTACGAGCAGTACTTC.